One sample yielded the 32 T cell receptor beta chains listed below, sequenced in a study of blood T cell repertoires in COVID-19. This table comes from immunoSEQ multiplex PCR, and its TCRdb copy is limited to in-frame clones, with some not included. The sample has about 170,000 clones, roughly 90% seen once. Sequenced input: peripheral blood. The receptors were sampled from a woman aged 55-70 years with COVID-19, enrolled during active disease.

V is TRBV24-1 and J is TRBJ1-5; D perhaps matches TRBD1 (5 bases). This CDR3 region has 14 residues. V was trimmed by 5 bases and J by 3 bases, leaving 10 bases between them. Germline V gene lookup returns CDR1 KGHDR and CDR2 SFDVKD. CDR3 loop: CATSGGHVNQPQHF. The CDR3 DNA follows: TGTGCCACCAGTGGAGGACATGTCAATCAGCCCCAGCATTTT.

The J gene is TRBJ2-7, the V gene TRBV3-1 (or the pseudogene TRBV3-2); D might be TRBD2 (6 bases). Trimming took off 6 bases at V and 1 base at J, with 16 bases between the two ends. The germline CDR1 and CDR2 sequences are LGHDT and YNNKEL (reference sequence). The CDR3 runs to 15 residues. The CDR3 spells CASRQSGWVSYEQYF. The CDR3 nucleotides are TGTGCCAGCAGACAAAGCGGGTGGGTTTCCTACGAGCAGTACTTC.

CDR3 sequence: CASRPTGVRNSPLHF. The CDR3 coding sequence is TGTGCCAGCAGACCTACAGGGGTGAGAAATTCACCCCTCCACTTT. The chain joins TRBV6-2 or TRBV6-3 to TRBJ1-6, with TRBD1 identical over 7 bases. The ends lost 6 bases at V and 7 bases at J; junction bases unmatched: 9. Germline V gene lookup returns CDR1 MNHEY and CDR2 SVGEGT. The CDR3 consists of 15 residues.

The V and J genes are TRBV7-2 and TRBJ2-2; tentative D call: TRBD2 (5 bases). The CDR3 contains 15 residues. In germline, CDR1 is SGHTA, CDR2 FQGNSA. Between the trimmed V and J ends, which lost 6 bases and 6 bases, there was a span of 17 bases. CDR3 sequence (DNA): TGTGCCAGCAGACCGGACGGGGTTTTTCCCGGGGAGCTGTTTTTT. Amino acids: CASRPDGVFPGELFF.

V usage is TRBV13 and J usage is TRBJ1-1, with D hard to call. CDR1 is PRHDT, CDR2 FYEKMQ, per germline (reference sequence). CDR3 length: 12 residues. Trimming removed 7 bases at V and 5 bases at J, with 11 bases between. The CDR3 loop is CASMQASTEAFF. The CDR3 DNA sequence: TGTGCCAGCATGCAAGCGAGTACTGAAGCTTTCTTT.

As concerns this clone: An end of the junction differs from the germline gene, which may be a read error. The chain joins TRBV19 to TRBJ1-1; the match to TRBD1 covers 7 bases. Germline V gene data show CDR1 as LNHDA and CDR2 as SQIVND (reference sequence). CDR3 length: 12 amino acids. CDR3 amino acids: CAGRGLNTEAFF. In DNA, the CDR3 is TGTGCCGGTAGGGGGCTCAACACTGAAGCTTTCTTT.

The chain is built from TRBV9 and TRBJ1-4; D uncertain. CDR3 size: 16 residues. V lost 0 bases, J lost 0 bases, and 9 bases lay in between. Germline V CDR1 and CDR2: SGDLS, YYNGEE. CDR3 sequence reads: CASSVGTGTTNEKLFF. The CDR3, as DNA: TGTGCCAGCAGCGTAGGAACCGGGACAACTAATGAAAAACTGTTTTTT.

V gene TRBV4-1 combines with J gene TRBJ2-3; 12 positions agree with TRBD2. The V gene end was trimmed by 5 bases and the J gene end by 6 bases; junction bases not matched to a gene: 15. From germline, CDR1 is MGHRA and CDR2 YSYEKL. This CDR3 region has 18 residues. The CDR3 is CASSLLIRLAGGPDTQYF. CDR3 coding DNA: TGCGCCAGCAGCTTACTAATACGCCTAGCGGGAGGGCCGGATACGCAGTATTTT.

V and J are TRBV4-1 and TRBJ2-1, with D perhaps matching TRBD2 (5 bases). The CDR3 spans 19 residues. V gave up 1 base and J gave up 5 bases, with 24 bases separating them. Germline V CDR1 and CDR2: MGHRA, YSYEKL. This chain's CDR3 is CASSQGRVFGQWGNNEQFF. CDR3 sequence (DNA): TGCGCCAGCAGCCAAGGGCGGGTATTTGGGCAGTGGGGAAACAATGAGCAGTTCTTC.

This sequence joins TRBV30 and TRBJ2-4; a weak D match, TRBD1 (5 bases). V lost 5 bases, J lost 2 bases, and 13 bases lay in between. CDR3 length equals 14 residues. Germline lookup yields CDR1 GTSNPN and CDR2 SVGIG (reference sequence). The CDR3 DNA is TGTGCCTGGGGCAGGGTTTCTCCCAAAAACATTCAGTACTTC. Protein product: CAWGRVSPKNIQYF.

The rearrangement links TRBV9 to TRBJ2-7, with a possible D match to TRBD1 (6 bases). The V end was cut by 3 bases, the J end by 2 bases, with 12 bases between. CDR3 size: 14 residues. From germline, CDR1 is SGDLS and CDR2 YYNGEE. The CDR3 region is CASSERDNPYEQYF. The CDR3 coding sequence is TGTGCCAGCAGCGAACGGGACAATCCCTACGAGCAGTACTTC.

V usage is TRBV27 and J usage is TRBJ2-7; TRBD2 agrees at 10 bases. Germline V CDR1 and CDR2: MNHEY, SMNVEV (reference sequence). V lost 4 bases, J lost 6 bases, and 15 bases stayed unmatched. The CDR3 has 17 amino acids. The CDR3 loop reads CASSSLLAGRSSSEQYF. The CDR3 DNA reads TGTGCCAGCAGTTCCTTACTAGCGGGACGTAGTTCGAGCGAGCAGTACTTC.

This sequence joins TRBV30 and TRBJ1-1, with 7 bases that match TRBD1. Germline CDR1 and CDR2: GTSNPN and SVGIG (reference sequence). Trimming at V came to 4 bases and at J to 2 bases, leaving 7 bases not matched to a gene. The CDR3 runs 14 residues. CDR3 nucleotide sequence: TGTGCCTGGATCCGGAGGGGGCGAAACACTGAAGCTTTCTTT. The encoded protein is CAWIRRGRNTEAFF.

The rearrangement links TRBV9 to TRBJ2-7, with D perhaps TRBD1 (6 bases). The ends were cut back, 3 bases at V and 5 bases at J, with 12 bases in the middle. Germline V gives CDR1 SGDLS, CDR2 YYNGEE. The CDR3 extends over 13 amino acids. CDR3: CASSGTVPHEQYF. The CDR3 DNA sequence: TGTGCCAGCAGCGGGACAGTTCCCCACGAGCAGTACTTC.

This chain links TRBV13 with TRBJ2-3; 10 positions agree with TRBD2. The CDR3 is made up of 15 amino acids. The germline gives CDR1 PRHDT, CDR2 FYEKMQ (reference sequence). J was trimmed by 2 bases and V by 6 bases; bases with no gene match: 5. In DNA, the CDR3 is TGTGCCAGCAGAGAAACTAGCGGGGTCACAGATACGCAGTATTTT. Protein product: CASRETSGVTDTQYF.

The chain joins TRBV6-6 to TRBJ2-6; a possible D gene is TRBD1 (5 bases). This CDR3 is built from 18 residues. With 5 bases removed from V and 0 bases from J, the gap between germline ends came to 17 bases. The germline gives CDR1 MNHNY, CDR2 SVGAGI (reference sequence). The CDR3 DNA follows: TGTGCCAGCAGTCGTACAGGCCGTGTTGACTCTGGGGCCAACGTCCTGACTTTC. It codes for CASSRTGRVDSGANVLTF.

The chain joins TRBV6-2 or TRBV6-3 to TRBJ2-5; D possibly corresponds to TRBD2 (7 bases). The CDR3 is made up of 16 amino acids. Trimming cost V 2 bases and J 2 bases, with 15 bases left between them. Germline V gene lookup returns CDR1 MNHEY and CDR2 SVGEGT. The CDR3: CASSYRGGGAQETQYF. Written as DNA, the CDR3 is TGTGCCAGCAGTTACCGAGGGGGGGGAGCACAAGAGACCCAGTACTTC.

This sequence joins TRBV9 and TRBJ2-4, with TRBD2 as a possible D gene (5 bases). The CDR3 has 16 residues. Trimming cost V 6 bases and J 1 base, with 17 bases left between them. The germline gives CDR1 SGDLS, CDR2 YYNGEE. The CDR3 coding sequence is TGTGCCAGCACCGGGCCGTCGGGGTTGGCCAAAAACATTCAGTACTTC. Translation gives CASTGPSGLAKNIQYF.

As DNA, the CDR3 is TGTGCCAGCAGCGCAGGGGGCGAGGTAACCTACGAGCAGTACTTC. Encoded protein: CASSAGGEVTYEQYF. The rearrangement links TRBV9 to TRBJ2-7; TRBD1 aligns across 8 bases. V was clipped by 3 bases and J by 2 bases; unmatched bases: 7. The CDR3 runs to 15 residues. Germline CDR1 is SGDLS and CDR2 is YYNGEE.

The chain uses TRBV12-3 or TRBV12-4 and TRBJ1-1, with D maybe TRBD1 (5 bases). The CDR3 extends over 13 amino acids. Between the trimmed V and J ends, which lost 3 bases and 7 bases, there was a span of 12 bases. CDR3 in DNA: TGTGCCAGCAGTTTTGGCCGGGGGGTTGAAGCTTTCTTT. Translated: CASSFGRGVEAFF.

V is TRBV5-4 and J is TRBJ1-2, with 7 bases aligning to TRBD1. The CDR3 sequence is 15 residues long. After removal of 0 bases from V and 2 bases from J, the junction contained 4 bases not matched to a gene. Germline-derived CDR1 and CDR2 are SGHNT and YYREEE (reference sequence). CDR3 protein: CASSLGAGGNYGYTF. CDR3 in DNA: TGTGCCAGCAGCTTGGGCGCAGGGGGAAACTATGGCTACACCTTC.

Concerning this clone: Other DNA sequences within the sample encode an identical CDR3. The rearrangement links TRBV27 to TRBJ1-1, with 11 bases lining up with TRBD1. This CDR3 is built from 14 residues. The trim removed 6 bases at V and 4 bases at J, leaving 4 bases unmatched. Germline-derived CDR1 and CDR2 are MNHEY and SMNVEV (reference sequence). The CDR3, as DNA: TGTGCCAGCAGCCCCGGGACAGGGGGCACTGAAGCTTTCTTT. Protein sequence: CASSPGTGGTEAFF.

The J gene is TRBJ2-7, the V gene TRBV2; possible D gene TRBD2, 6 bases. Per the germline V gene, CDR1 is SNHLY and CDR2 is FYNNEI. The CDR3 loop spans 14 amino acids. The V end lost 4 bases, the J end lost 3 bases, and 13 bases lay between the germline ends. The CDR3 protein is CASSVALASYEQYF. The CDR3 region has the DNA TGTGCCAGCAGTGTAGCGCTAGCGAGCTACGAGCAGTACTTC.

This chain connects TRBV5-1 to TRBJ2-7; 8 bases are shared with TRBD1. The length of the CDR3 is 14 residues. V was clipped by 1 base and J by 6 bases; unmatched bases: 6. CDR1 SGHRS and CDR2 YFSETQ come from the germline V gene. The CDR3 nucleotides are TGCGCCAGCAGCTTGACCAGGGGGCTTACCGAGCAGTACTTC. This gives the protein CASSLTRGLTEQYF.

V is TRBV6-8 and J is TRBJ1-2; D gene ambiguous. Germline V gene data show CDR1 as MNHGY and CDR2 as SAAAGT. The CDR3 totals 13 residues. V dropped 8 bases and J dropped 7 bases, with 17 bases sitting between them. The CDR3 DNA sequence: TGTGCCAGCGGGGAGGGCCGCCCCAGTGGCTACACCTTC. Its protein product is CASGEGRPSGYTF.

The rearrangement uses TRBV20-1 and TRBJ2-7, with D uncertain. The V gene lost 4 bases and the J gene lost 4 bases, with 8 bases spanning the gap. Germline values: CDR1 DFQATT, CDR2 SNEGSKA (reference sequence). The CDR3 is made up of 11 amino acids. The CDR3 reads CSATPNYEQYF. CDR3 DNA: TGCAGTGCTACCCCAAATTACGAGCAGTACTTC.

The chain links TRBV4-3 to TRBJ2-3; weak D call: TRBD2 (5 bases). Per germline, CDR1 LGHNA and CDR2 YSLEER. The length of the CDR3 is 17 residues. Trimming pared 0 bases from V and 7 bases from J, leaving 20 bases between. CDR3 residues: CASSQELGGLVVNTQYF. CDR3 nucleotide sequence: TGCGCCAGCAGCCAAGAGTTAGGAGGACTCGTGGTAAATACGCAGTATTTT.

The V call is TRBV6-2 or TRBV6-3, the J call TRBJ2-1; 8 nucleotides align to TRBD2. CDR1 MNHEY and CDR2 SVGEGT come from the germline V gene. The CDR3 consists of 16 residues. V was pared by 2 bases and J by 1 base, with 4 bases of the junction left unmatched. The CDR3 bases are TGTGCCAGCAGTTACCTTGCGGGAGGTTCCTACAATGAGCAGTTCTTC. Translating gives CASSYLAGGSYNEQFF.

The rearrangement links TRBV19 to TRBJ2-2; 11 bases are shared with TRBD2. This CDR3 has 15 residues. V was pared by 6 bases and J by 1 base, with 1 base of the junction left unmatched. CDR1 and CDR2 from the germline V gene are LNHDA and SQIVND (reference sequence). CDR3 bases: TGTGCCAGTAGCGGGACTAGCGGGAACACCGGGGAGCTGTTTTTT. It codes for CASSGTSGNTGELFF. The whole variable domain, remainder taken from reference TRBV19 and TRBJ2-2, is DGGITQSPKYLFRKEGQNVTLSCEQNLNHDAMYWYRQDPGQGLRLIYYSQIVNDFQKGDIAEGYSVSREKKESFPLTVTSAQKNPTAFYLCASSGTSGNTGELFFGEGSRLTVL.

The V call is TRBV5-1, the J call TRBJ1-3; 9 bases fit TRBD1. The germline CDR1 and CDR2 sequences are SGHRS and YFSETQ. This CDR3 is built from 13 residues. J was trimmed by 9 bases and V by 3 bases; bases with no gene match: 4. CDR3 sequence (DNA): TGCGCCAGCAGCTCGGGACAGGGAGGCACCATATATTTT. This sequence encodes CASSSGQGGTIYF.

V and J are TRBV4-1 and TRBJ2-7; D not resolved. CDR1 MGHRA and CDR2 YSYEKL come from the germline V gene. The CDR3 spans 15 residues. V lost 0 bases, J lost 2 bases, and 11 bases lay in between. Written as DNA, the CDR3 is TGCGCCAGCAGCCAAGATCTACCAACCCCCTACGAGCAGTACTTC. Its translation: CASSQDLPTPYEQYF.

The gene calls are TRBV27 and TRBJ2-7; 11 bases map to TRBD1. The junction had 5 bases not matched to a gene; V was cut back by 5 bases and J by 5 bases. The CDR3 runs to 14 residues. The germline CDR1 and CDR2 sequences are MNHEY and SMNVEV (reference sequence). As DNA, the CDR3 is TGTGCCAGCAGTCCACGGACAGGGGGCCACGAGCAGTACTTC. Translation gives CASSPRTGGHEQYF.